This is a list of T cell receptor beta chains from one sample in a study of T cells in localized non-small cell lung cancer. This table comes from immunoSEQ multiplex PCR, and its TCRdb copy is limited to in-frame clones, with some not included. The repertoire holds about 59,000 clones, about 90% seen once, with roughly 21% in the top ten. Sequenced here: peripheral blood, sampled before any cancer treatment. The receptors stem from a man aged 40-75 years with stage I squamous cell lung carcinoma. Both conserved end residues are part of each CDR3. The D gene is left open where the match is weak. Clone size is shown for a subset of rows, as once, few, many or a class of expanded clone.

>15|TRBJ2-7|TRBD2|.|TRBV27
CASSWTSGRSYEQYF
TGTGCCAGCAGTTGGACTAGCGGCCGCTCCTACGAGCAGTACTTC
>15|TRBJ2-1|.|.|TRBV9
CASSVGQRPLNEQFF
TGTGCCAGCAGCGTAGGACAGCGACCTCTCAATGAGCAGTTCTTC
>13|TRBJ2-7|.|.|TRBV7-9
CASSLDGAGEQYF
TGTGCCAGCAGCTTGGACGGGGCTGGGGAGCAGTACTTC
>17|TRBJ2-1|TRBD1|.|TRBV4-3
CASSQGWAGQGNNEQFF
TGCGCCAGCAGCCAAGGATGGGCGGGACAGGGAAACAATGAGCAGTTCTTC
>18|TRBJ2-1|.|.|TRBV7-9
CASSILFPARHSYNEQFF
TGTGCCAGCAGCATCTTATTCCCAGCGCGCCACTCCTACAATGAGCAGTTCTTC
>15|TRBJ1-3|.|.|TRBV30
CAWSVGTRSGNTIYF
TGTGCCTGGAGTGTGGGGACTCGCTCTGGAAACACCATATATTTT
>17|TRBJ2-2|TRBD2|.|TRBV9
CASSPSGSGTNTGELFF
TGTGCCAGCAGCCCCAGCGGTAGCGGGACAAACACCGGGGAGCTGTTTTTT
>19|TRBJ2-3|.|.|TRBV28
CASSLVLGGPPSHTDTQYF
TGTGCCAGCAGTTTAGTGCTGGGGGGGCCCCCCTCCCACACAGATACGCAGTATTTT
>15|TRBJ2-2|.|.|TRBV9
CASSVGPDFPGELFF
TGTGCCAGCAGCGTAGGGCCAGATTTCCCCGGGGAGCTGTTTTTT
>16|TRBJ2-1|.|.|TRBV7-8
CASSSLTRKAYNEQFF
TGTGCCAGCAGCTCTCTCACCCGAAAGGCCTACAATGAGCAGTTCTTC
>15|TRBJ1-5|.|once|TRBV4-1
CASSQDLGGIQPQHF
TGCGCCAGCAGCCAAGATCTCGGGGGCATACAGCCCCAGCATTTT
>15|TRBJ1-5|.|.|TRBV23-1
CASRDMSRVGQPQHF
TGCGCCAGCAGGGATATGAGCAGGGTAGGTCAGCCCCAGCATTTT
>16|TRBJ1-1|TRBD1|.|TRBV12-5
CASGAGAGGAGDEAFF
TGTGCTAGTGGTGCCGGGGCAGGGGGCGCCGGGGATGAAGCTTTCTTT
>15|TRBJ2-1|TRBD1|.|TRBV5-1
CASSLGTGNLNEQFF
TGCGCCAGCAGCTTAGGGACAGGAAACCTGAATGAGCAGTTCTTC
>12|TRBJ2-7|.|.|TRBV7-2
CASSPIRSEQYF
TGTGCCAGCAGCCCCATTAGGTCCGAGCAGTACTTC
>18|TRBJ2-5|.|.|TRBV4-2
CASSQRAGGQGRDQTQYF
TGTGCCAGCAGCCAACGGGCTGGGGGTCAGGGCCGAGATCAGACCCAGTACTTC
>17|TRBJ2-6|TRBD2|.|TRBV28
CASSYKRGSSGANVLTF
TGTGCCAGCAGTTATAAGCGGGGCAGCTCTGGGGCCAACGTCCTGACTTTC